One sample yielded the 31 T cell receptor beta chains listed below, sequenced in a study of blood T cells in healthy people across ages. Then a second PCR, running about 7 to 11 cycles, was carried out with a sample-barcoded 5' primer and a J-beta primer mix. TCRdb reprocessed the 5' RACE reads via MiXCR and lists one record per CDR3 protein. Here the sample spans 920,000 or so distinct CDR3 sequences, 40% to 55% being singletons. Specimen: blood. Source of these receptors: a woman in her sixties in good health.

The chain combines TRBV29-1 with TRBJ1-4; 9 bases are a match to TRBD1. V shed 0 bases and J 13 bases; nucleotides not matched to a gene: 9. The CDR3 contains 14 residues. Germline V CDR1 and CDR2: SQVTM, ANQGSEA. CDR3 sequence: CSVEDGTGLARLFF. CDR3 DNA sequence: TGCAGCGTTGAAGACGGGACAGGGCTTGCACGACTGTTTTTT.

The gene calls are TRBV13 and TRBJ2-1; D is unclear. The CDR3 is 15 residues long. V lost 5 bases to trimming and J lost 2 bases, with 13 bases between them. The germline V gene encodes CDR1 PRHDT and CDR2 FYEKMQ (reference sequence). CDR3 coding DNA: TGTGCCAGCAGCAACTCTAGTCGCCCCTACAATGAGCAGTTCTTC. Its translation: CASSNSSRPYNEQFF.

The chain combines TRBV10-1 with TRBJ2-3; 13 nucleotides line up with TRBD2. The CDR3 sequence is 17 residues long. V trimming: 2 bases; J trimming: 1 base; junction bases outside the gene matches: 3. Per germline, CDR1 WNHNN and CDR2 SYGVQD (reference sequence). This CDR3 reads CASSESGTSGGTDTQYF. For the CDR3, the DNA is TGCGCCAGCAGTGAGAGTGGGACTAGCGGGGGCACAGATACGCAGTATTTT.

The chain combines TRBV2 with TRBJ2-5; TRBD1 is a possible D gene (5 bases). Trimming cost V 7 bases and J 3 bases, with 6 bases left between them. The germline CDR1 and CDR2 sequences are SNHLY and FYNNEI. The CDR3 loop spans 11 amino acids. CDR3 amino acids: CASKQEETQYF. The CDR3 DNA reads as TGTGCCAGCAAACAGGAAGAGACCCAGTACTTC.

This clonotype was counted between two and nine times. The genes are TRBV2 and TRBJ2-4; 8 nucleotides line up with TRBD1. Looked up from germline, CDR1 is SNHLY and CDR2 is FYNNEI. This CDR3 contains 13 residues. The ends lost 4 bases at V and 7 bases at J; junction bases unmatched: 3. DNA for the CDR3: TGTGCCAGCAGTGGGACAGGGAGTAACATTCAGTACTTC. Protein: CASSGTGSNIQYF.

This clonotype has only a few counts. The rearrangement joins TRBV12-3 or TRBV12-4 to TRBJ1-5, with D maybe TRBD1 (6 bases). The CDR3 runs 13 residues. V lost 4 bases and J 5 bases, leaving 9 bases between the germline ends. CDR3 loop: CASSSGGHQPQHF. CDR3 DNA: TGTGCCAGCAGTTCGGGGGGGCATCAGCCCCAGCATTTT.

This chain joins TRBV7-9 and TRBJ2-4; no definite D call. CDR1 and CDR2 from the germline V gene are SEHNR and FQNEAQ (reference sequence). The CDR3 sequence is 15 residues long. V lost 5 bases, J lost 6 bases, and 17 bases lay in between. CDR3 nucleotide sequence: TGTGCCAGCAGCCCCCTAGGCACGAGTGGAAACATTCAGTACTTC. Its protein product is CASSPLGTSGNIQYF.

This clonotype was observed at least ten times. CDR3 sequence (DNA): TGTGCCAGCAGGGCCGGACAGGGGGCTGTTAGCACTGAAGCTTTCTTT. Translating gives CASRAGQGAVSTEAFF. The rearrangement uses TRBV27 and TRBJ1-1; 11 bases are a match to TRBD1. Per germline, CDR1 MNHEY and CDR2 SMNVEV (reference sequence). This CDR3 has 16 residues. Unmatched junction bases numbered 10, after V lost 6 bases and J lost 4 bases.

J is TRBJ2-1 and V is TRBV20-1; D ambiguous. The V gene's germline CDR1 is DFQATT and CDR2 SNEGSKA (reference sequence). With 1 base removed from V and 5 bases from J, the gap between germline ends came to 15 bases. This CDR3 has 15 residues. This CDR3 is CSARGGDLGNNEQFF. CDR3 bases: TGCAGTGCTAGAGGAGGCGACCTCGGAAACAATGAGCAGTTCTTC.

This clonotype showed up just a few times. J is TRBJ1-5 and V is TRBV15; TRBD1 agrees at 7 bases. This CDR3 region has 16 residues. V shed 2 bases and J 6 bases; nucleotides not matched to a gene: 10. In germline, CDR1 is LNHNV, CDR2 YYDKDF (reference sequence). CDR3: CATSRTRDSPGQPQHF. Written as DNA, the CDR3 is TGTGCCACCAGCAGAACTCGGGACAGTCCTGGTCAGCCCCAGCATTTT.

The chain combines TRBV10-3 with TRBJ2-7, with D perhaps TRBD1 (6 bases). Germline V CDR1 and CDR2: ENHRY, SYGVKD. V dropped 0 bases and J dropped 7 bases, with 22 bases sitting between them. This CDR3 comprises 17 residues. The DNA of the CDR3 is TGTGCCATCAGTGAGTCTGTGGGAGATTTTACAGGGAGAGAGCAGTACTTC. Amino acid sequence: CAISESVGDFTGREQYF.

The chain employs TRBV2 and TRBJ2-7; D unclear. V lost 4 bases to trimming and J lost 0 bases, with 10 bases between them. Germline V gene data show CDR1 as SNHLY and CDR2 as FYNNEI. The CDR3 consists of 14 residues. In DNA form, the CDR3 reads TGTGCCAGCAGTGGAGACACTGGCTCCTACGAGCAGTACTTC. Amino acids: CASSGDTGSYEQYF. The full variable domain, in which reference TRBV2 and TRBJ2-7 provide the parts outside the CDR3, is EPEVTQTPSHQVTQMGQEVILRCVPISNHLYFYWYRQILGQKVEFLVSFYNNEISEKSEIFDDQFSVERPDGSNFTLKIRSTKLEDSAMYFCASSGDTGSYEQYFGPGTRLTVT.

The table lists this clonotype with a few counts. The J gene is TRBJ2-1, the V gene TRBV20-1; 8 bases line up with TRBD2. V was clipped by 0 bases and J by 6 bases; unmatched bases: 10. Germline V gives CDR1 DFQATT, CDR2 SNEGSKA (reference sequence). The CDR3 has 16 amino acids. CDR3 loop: CSARDPGTSLANEQFF. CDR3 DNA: TGCAGTGCTAGAGACCCCGGGACTAGTCTGGCCAATGAGCAGTTCTTC.

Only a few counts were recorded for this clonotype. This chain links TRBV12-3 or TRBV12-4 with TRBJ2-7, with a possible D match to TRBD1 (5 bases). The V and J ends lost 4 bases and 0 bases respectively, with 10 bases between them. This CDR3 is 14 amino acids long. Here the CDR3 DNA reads TGTGCCAGCAGTTCTCAGCAGGGCTCCTACGAGCAGTACTTC. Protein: CASSSQQGSYEQYF.

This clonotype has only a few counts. The CDR3 loop reads CASSLYRGDEQFF. The DNA of the CDR3 is TGTGCCAGCAGCCTATACAGGGGCGATGAGCAGTTCTTC. The chain uses TRBV7-9 and TRBJ2-1, with 7 bases matching TRBD1. Unmatched junction bases numbered 6, after V lost 5 bases and J lost 8 bases. The CDR3 has 13 amino acids. The germline gives CDR1 SEHNR, CDR2 FQNEAQ (reference sequence).

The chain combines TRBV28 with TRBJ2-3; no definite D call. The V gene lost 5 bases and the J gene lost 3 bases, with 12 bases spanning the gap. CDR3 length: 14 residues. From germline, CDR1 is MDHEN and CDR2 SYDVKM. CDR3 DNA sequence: TGTGCCAGCAGTGCCCGGCCGAGGACAGATACGCAGTATTTT. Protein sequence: CASSARPRTDTQYF.

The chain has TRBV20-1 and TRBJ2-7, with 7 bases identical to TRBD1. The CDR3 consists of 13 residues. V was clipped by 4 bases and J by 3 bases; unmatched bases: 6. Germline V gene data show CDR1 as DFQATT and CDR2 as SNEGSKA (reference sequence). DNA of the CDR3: TGCAGTGCTACCCGACAGGGCTACTACGAGCAGTACTTC. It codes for CSATRQGYYEQYF.

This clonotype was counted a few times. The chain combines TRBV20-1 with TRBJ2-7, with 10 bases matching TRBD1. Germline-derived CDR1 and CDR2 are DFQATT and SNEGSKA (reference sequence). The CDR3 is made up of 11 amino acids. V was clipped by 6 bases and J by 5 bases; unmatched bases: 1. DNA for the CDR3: TGCAGTGCGGGACAGGGGAACGAGCAGTACTTC. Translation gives CSAGQGNEQYF.

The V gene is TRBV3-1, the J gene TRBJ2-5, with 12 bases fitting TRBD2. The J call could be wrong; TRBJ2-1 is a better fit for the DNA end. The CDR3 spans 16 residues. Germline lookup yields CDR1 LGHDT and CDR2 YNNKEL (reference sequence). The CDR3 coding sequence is TGTGCCAGCAGCCAACCGACTAGCGGGAGAGAAGAGACCCAGTTCTTC. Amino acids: CASSQPTSGREETQFF.

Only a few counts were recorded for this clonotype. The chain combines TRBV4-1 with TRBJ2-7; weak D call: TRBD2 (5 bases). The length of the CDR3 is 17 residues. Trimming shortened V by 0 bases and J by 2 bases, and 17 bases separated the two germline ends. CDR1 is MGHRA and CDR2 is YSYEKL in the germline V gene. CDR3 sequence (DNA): TGCGCCAGCAGCCAAGACCCCTACGGGAAGTTCGCCTACGAGCAGTACTTC. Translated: CASSQDPYGKFAYEQYF.

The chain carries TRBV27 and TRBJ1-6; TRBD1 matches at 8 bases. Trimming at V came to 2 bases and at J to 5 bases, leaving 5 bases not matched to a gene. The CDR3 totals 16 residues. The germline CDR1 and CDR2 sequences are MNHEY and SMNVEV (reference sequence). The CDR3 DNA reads TGTGCCAGCAGTTTACTTCAGACAGGGGATAATTCACCCCTCCACTTT. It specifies CASSLLQTGDNSPLHF.

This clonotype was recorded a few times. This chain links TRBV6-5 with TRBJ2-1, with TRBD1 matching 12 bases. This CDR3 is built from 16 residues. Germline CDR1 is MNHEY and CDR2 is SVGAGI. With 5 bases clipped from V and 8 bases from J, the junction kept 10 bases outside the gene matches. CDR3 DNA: TGTGCCAGCAGTCATCCTGGGACAGGGGGCACTGATGAGCAGTTCTTC. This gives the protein CASSHPGTGGTDEQFF.

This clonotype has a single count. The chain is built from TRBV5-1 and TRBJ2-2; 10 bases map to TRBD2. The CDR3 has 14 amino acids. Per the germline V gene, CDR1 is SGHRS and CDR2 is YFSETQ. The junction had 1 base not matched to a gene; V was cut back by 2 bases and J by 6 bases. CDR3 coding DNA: TGCGCCAGCAGCTTCGGGACTAGCGCCGGGGAGCTGTTTTTT. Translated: CASSFGTSAGELFF.

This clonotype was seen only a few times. In nucleotides, the CDR3 is TGTGCCATCAGTCCCGGCAGCTCCTACGAGCAGTACTTC. Translating gives CAISPGSSYEQYF. The chain combines TRBV10-3 with TRBJ2-7; D remains ambiguous. The CDR3 is 13 amino acids. V shed 5 bases and J shed 0 bases, with 8 bases lying between them. CDR1 and CDR2 from the germline V gene are ENHRY and SYGVKD.

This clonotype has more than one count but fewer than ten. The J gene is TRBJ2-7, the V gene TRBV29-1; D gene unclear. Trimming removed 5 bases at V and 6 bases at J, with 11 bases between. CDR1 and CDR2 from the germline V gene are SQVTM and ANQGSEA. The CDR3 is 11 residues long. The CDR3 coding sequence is TGCAGCGTTTCTGGGGTAAGCGAGCAGTACTTC. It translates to CSVSGVSEQYF.

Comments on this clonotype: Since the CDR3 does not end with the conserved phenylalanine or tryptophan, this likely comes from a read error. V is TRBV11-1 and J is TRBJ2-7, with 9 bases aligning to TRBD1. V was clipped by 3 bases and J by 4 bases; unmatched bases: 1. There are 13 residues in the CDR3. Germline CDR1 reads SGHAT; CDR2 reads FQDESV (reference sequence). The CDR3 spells CASSLDRGYEQYY. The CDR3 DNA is TGTGCCAGCAGCTTGGACAGGGGATACGAGCAGTACTAC.

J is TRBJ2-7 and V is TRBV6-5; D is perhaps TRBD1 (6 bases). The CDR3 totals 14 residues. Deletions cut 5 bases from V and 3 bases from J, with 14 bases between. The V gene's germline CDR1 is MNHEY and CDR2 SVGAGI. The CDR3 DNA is TGTGCCAGCAGTGGTCGGGACACCTTCTACGAGCAGTACTTC. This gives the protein CASSGRDTFYEQYF.

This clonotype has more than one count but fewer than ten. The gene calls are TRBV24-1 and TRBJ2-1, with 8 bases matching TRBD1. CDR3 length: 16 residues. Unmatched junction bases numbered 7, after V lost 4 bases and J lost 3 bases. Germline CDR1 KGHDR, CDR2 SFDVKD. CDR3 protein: CATSDPGQENYNEQFF. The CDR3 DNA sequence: TGTGCCACCAGTGACCCGGGACAGGAGAACTACAATGAGCAGTTCTTC.

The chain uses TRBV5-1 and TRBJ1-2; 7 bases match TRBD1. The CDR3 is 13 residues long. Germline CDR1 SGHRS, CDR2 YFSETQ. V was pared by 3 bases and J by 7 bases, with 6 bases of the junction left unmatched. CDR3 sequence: CASSWDSFGGYTF. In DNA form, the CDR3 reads TGCGCCAGCAGCTGGGACAGTTTCGGTGGCTACACCTTC.

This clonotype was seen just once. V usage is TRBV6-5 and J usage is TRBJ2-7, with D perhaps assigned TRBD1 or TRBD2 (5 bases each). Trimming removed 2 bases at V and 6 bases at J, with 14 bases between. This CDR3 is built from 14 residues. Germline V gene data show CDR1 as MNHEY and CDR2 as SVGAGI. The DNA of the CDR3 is TGTGCCAGCAGTTACGCACAGGCCGCGGGCGAGCAGTACTTC. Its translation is CASSYAQAAGEQYF.

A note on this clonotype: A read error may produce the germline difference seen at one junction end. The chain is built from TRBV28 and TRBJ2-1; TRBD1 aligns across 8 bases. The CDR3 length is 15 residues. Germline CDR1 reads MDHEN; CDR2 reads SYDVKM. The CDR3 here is CASSPSGTGRNDQFF. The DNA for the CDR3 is TGTGCCAGCAGTCCTTCCGGGACAGGCCGCAATGATCAGTTCTTC.